These 28 T cell receptor beta chains were sequenced from one sample in a study of blood T cell repertoires in COVID-19. Using immunoSEQ multiplex PCR, the repertoire was profiled, and TCRdb retains in-frame clones only, with some absent. Here the sample spans about 240,000 clones, about 90% being singletons. The sample taken for sequencing was peripheral blood. These TCRs come from a man in his fifties or sixties who had recovered from COVID-19.

The chain couples TRBV6-5 to TRBJ1-1; no clear D gene. V lost 11 bases and J 1 base, leaving 14 bases between the germline ends. Germline V CDR1 and CDR2: MNHEY, SVGAGI. The CDR3 runs 13 residues. CDR3 amino acids: CAASAQPNTEAFF. CDR3 coding DNA: TGTGCCGCCTCCGCACAGCCGAACACTGAAGCTTTCTTT.

The chain links TRBV5-5 to TRBJ2-5; 9 positions match TRBD2. Unmatched junction bases numbered 7, after V lost 2 bases and J lost 5 bases. CDR1 is SGHKS, CDR2 YYEKEE, per germline (reference sequence). The CDR3 contains 15 residues. The CDR3 bases are TGTGCCAGCAGCTTTCCACTAGCGGGCTACGAGACCCAGTACTTC. Residues: CASSFPLAGYETQYF.

The rearrangement links TRBV5-4 to TRBJ2-1; 8 nucleotides match TRBD1. The germline V gene encodes CDR1 SGHNT and CDR2 YYREEE (reference sequence). CDR3 length equals 15 residues. V dropped 3 bases and J dropped 4; count of bases not matched to a gene: 6. The CDR3, as DNA: TGTGCCAGCAGCTCGGACAGGGCGAAATACAATGAGCAGTTCTTC. This codes for CASSSDRAKYNEQFF.

J is TRBJ1-2 and V is TRBV5-6, with D unclear. Germline CDR1 SGHDT, CDR2 YYEEEE. The CDR3 contains 15 residues. V shed 5 bases and J shed 0 bases, with 14 bases lying between them. CDR3 bases: TGTGCCAGCAGGCCAGGATCCCTTGCTAACTATGGCTACACCTTC. Its translation: CASRPGSLANYGYTF.

The genes are TRBV5-5 and TRBJ1-1; 9 bases match TRBD1. This CDR3 is 16 amino acids long. V was clipped by 0 bases and J by 4 bases; unmatched bases: 7. Germline V gene lookup returns CDR1 SGHKS and CDR2 YYEKEE (reference sequence). CDR3 sequence (DNA): TGTGCCAGCAGCTTGGATGTACAGGGGGCGGTCACTGAAGCTTTCTTT. It specifies CASSLDVQGAVTEAFF.

The chain links TRBV2 to TRBJ1-1, with D unresolved. CDR1 is SNHLY and CDR2 is FYNNEI in the germline V gene. The CDR3 totals 13 residues. Trimming stripped 4 bases from V and 3 bases from J, with 9 bases between. Here the CDR3 DNA reads TGTGCCAGCAGTGGGCAGGCCTACACTGAAGCTTTCTTT. Residues: CASSGQAYTEAFF.

This chain links TRBV6-5 with TRBJ2-3, with 10 bases fitting TRBD2. This CDR3 contains 14 residues. Germline CDR1 is MNHEY and CDR2 is SVGAGI. Trimming took 9 bases from V and 6 from J; bases not matched to a gene: 9. CDR3 sequence reads: CASQRGGIFDTQYF. For the CDR3, the DNA is TGTGCCAGTCAGCGGGGGGGGATATTTGATACGCAGTATTTT.

CDR3 amino acids: CASSLGLGGNYGYTF. In DNA, the CDR3 is TGTGCCAGCAGCTTAGGGTTGGGGGGGAACTATGGCTACACCTTC. J is TRBJ1-2 and V is TRBV7-2; D possibly corresponds to TRBD1 (5 bases). The V end was cut by 1 base, the J end by 2 bases, with 11 bases between. Per germline, CDR1 SGHTA and CDR2 FQGNSA. The CDR3 is 15 amino acids.

This chain joins TRBV18 and TRBJ1-2; D unclear. Germline assignment: CDR1 KGHSH and CDR2 LQKENI. The CDR3 is made up of 15 amino acids. Trimming took off 2 bases at V and 4 bases at J, with 14 bases between the two ends. The CDR3 sequence: CASSPGQAIIYGYTF. In nucleotides, the CDR3 is TGTGCCAGCTCACCAGGGCAGGCGATTATCTATGGCTACACCTTC. The full variable domain, rest sourced from reference TRBV18 and TRBJ1-2, is NAGVMQNPRHLVRRRGQEARLRCSPMKGHSHVYWYRQLPEEGLKFMVYLQKENIIDESGMPKERFSAEFPKEGPSILRIQQVVRGDSAAYFCASSPGQAIIYGYTFGSGTRLTVV.

The chain uses TRBV13 and TRBJ2-7, with D possibly TRBD1 on 5 matching bases. V was trimmed by 0 bases and J by 7 bases, leaving 13 bases between them. This CDR3 has 14 residues. Germline CDR1 and CDR2: PRHDT and FYEKMQ (reference sequence). The CDR3 sequence is CASSLGGLKGEQYV. The CDR3 nucleotides are TGTGCCAGCAGCTTAGGCGGGTTAAAGGGGGAGCAGTACGTC.

This clone has a handful of counts. V is TRBV12-3 or TRBV12-4 and J is TRBJ2-3; the D gene is possibly TRBD2 (6 bases). Trimming removed 4 bases at V and 4 bases at J, with 9 bases between. The length of the CDR3 is 13 residues. The CDR3 DNA follows: TGTGCCAGCAGTTGGAGGGGCCCAGATACGCAGTATTTT. It is translated as CASSWRGPDTQYF.

The J gene is TRBJ2-1, the V gene TRBV5-4; 8 nucleotides line up with TRBD2. Germline-derived CDR1 and CDR2 are SGHNT and YYREEE (reference sequence). V lost 2 bases, J lost 4 bases, and 8 bases stayed unmatched. CDR3 length: 16 amino acids. The CDR3 region has the DNA TGTGCCAGCAGCTTACGAGTAGCGGGGTCTTACAATGAGCAGTTCTTC. It translates to CASSLRVAGSYNEQFF. The complete variable domain, with remaining parts taken from reference TRBV5-4 and TRBJ2-1, reads ETGVTQSPTHLIKTRGQQVTLRCSSQSGHNTVSWYQQALGQGPQFIFQYYREEENGRGNFPPRFSGLQFPNYSSELNVNALELDDSALYLCASSLRVAGSYNEQFFGPGTRLTVL.

V is TRBV7-9 and J is TRBJ2-7; D is perhaps TRBD1 (6 bases). V lost 8 bases and J 3 bases, leaving 11 bases between the germline ends. This CDR3 has 12 residues. The germline CDR1 and CDR2 sequences are SEHNR and FQNEAQ (reference sequence). The DNA of the CDR3 is TGTGCCAGCGGACGGGACATCTACGAGCAGTACGTC. Translation: CASGRDIYEQYV.

This clone turned up a few times. The V gene is TRBV4-1, the J gene TRBJ1-1; D is unresolved. V lost 3 bases and J 4 bases, leaving 9 bases between the germline ends. CDR3 length: 13 amino acids. Germline CDR1 reads MGHRA; CDR2 reads YSYEKL. The CDR3 coding sequence is TGCGCCAGCAGCCAGTTCGGTTCCACTGAAGCTTTCTTT. This translates into CASSQFGSTEAFF.

The chain has TRBV19 and TRBJ2-3, with D perhaps TRBD1 (6 bases). Germline V lookup: CDR1 LNHDA, CDR2 SQIVND (reference sequence). The V and J ends lost 8 bases and 1 base respectively, with 10 bases between them. The CDR3 consists of 13 residues. The DNA for the CDR3 is TGTGCCAGTGGGCCAGGGGGCACAGATACGCAGTATTTT. Translated, it gives CASGPGGTDTQYF.

The chain has TRBV6-1 and TRBJ1-1; D call uncertain. CDR3 length equals 15 residues. V lost 3 bases to trimming and J lost 4 bases, with 15 bases between them. Looked up from germline, CDR1 is MNHNS and CDR2 is SASEGT. CDR3 protein: CASSDDGLSGTEAFF. CDR3 bases: TGTGCCAGCAGTGACGACGGTCTGTCGGGCACTGAAGCTTTCTTT.

The genes are TRBV7-9 and TRBJ1-4, with D possibly TRBD1 on 6 matching bases. This CDR3 spans 16 amino acids. Trimming took off 1 base at V and 8 bases at J, with 17 bases between the two ends. Germline V lookup: CDR1 SEHNR, CDR2 FQNEAQ (reference sequence). The CDR3 spells CASSLGRGVVFEKLFF. In nucleotides, the CDR3 is TGTGCCAGCAGCTTAGGCAGGGGCGTCGTTTTCGAAAAACTGTTTTTT.

The genes are TRBV2 and TRBJ2-1, with 13 bases lining up with TRBD2. Losses at the gene ends were 5 bases for V and 6 bases for J; bases not matched to a gene: 10. CDR1 and CDR2 from the germline V gene are SNHLY and FYNNEI. The CDR3 is made up of 17 amino acids. Written as DNA, the CDR3 is TGTGCCAGCAGTATATTGCCGGGACTAGCGGGGCGCAATGAGCAGTTCTTC. As protein: CASSILPGLAGRNEQFF. Drawing the rest from reference TRBV2 and TRBJ2-1, the complete variable domain is EPEVTQTPSHQVTQMGQEVILRCVPISNHLYFYWYRQILGQKVEFLVSFYNNEISEKSEIFDDQFSVERPDGSNFTLKIRSTKLEDSAMYFCASSILPGLAGRNEQFFGPGTRLTVL.

The gene calls are TRBV5-1 and TRBJ2-3; TRBD1 might be the D (6 bases). The CDR3 is 15 residues long. The germline V gene has CDR1 SGHRS and CDR2 YFSETQ. Deletions cut 4 bases from V and 1 base from J, with 13 bases between. CDR3 sequence reads: CASSDFRTGTDTQYF. CDR3 sequence (DNA): TGCGCCAGCAGCGATTTCAGGACAGGCACAGATACGCAGTATTTT.

The genes are TRBV29-1 and TRBJ1-3; D may be TRBD1 (6 bases). With 6 bases removed from V and 4 bases from J, the gap between germline ends came to 13 bases. The CDR3 has 13 residues. In germline, CDR1 is SQVTM, CDR2 ANQGSEA. For the CDR3, the DNA is TGCAGCGTCCAGGGGACGGTGGGAAACACCATATATTTT. The encoded protein is CSVQGTVGNTIYF.

The CDR3 loop reads CASSPGQTGTEAFF. The CDR3 nucleotides are TGTGCCAGCTCACCCGGCCAGACAGGCACTGAAGCTTTCTTT. This chain connects TRBV18 to TRBJ1-1, with D possibly TRBD1 on 6 matching bases. The germline gives CDR1 KGHSH, CDR2 LQKENI. This CDR3 has 14 amino acids. V shed 3 bases and J shed 4 bases, with 12 bases lying between them.

The genes are TRBV27 and TRBJ2-7; 8 bases fit TRBD1. The CDR3 loop spans 18 amino acids. The V gene's germline CDR1 is MNHEY and CDR2 SMNVEV (reference sequence). J was trimmed by 2 bases and V by 6 bases; bases with no gene match: 18. The CDR3 DNA sequence: TGTGCCAGCAGCCGGGGAGTACAGGGGGTAGCCGGCCCCTACGAGCAGTACGTC. It codes for CASSRGVQGVAGPYEQYV.

In its sample, this clone was seen a few times. V usage is TRBV5-1 and J usage is TRBJ2-7; perhaps TRBD2 as D (6 bases). CDR3 length equals 14 residues. The germline V and J ends were trimmed by 0 bases and 2 bases, with 9 bases remaining between them. From germline, CDR1 is SGHRS and CDR2 YFSETQ. The CDR3 sequence is CASSLGGGTYEQYF. For the CDR3, the DNA is TGCGCCAGCAGCTTGGGGGGCGGGACCTACGAGCAGTACTTC.

This chain links TRBV19 with TRBJ1-5, with a possible D match to TRBD1 (6 bases). The length of the CDR3 is 17 residues. Deletions cut 1 base from V and 0 bases from J, with 13 bases between. Germline lookup yields CDR1 LNHDA and CDR2 SQIVND (reference sequence). The CDR3 sequence is CASSIGTASNSNQPQHF. The CDR3 DNA follows: TGTGCCAGTAGTATAGGGACAGCTTCTAATAGCAATCAGCCCCAGCATTTT.

The chain combines TRBV6-5 with TRBJ1-1; 7 bases are a match to TRBD1. V gave up 7 bases and J gave up 1 base; unmatched junction bases: 6. CDR3 size: 14 residues. Germline CDR1 is MNHEY and CDR2 is SVGAGI. The CDR3, as DNA: TGTGCCAGCAAAGGGGACAGACCGAACACTGAAGCTTTCTTT. Residues: CASKGDRPNTEAFF.

In its sample, this clone was seen a few times. The chain carries TRBV10-2 and TRBJ2-7; weak D call: TRBD1 (6 bases). The CDR3 consists of 11 residues. The germline V gene has CDR1 WSHSY and CDR2 SAAADI. V was cut by 10 bases and J by 4 bases, with 11 bases left in between. The DNA of the CDR3 is TGCGCCACCCAAAGGGGGTACGAGCAGTACTTC. It specifies CATQRGYEQYF.

About this clone: Other nucleotide sequences from this sample produce the same CDR3. This sequence joins TRBV6-5 and TRBJ1-5, with 11 bases identical to TRBD1. This CDR3 has 14 residues. With 6 bases clipped from V and 5 bases from J, the junction kept 3 bases outside the gene matches. The germline V gene has CDR1 MNHEY and CDR2 SVGAGI. DNA for the CDR3: TGTGCCAGCAGCCGGACAGGGGGCGATCAGCCCCAGCATTTT. It specifies CASSRTGGDQPQHF.

The gene calls are TRBV27 and TRBJ2-7, with 8 bases lining up with TRBD2. This CDR3 has 14 residues. CDR1 is MNHEY, CDR2 SMNVEV, per germline (reference sequence). J gave up 7 bases and V 1 base, and 6 bases lay outside the gene matches. CDR3 bases: TGTGCCAGCAGTTTATTAGCGGGATTGGGGGAGCAGTACTTC. Translating it yields CASSLLAGLGEQYF.